The 21 T cell receptor beta chains reported below all come from one sample, sequenced in a study of blood T cell repertoires in COVID-19. Only in-frame clones appear in the TCRdb table, and some are missing; sequencing was by immunoSEQ multiplex PCR. Seen here are about 190,000 clones, 80% observed once, and the top ten hold about 7.2%. The sequenced sample consisted of peripheral blood. Source of these receptors: a man aged 60 to 75 with acute or convalescent COVID-19.

J is TRBJ2-2 and V is TRBV4-1; TRBD2 aligns across 11 bases. This CDR3 contains 17 residues. V shed 4 bases and J 3 bases; nucleotides not matched to a gene: 7. Per the germline V gene, CDR1 is MGHRA and CDR2 is YSYEKL. The CDR3 region has the DNA TGCGCCAGCAGCCGGACTAGCGGGTTGCGAGACACCGGGGAGCTGTTTTTT. This codes for CASSRTSGLRDTGELFF.

J is TRBJ1-3 and V is TRBV25-1; weak D call: TRBD1 (5 bases). The CDR3 has 16 amino acids. Trimming removed 4 bases from V and 0 bases from J, with 13 bases in between. CDR1 and CDR2 (germline): MGHDK, SYGVNS. CDR3 DNA sequence: TGTGCCAGCAGTGCCTCGGGGGGTCCCTCTGGAAACACCATATATTTT. This gives the protein CASSASGGPSGNTIYF. Full variable domain (rest looked up from reference TRBV25-1 and TRBJ1-3): EADIYQTPRYLVIGTGKKITLECSQTMGHDKMYWYQQDPGMELHLIHYSYGVNSTEKGDLSSESTVSRIRTEHFPLTLESARPSHTSQYLCASSASGGPSGNTIYFGEGSWLTVV.

This clone was recorded a few times. The chain links TRBV2 to TRBJ1-5; perhaps TRBD1 as D (5 bases). The CDR3 contains 15 residues. The germline V and J ends were trimmed by 9 bases and 4 bases, with 19 bases remaining between them. Germline CDR1 SNHLY, CDR2 FYNNEI. The CDR3 nucleotides read TGTGCCAGTGGGGCGCTGGGTGGTGTTAATCAGCCCCAGCATTTT. It encodes CASGALGGVNQPQHF.

The rearrangement joins TRBV19 to TRBJ1-4; TRBD1 is a possible D gene (5 bases). Trimming took off 6 bases at V and 6 bases at J, with 20 bases between the two ends. The CDR3 consists of 16 residues. Germline V gene sequence: CDR1 LNHDA, CDR2 SQIVND (reference sequence). As DNA, the CDR3 is TGTGCCAGTAGCATTAAGCAGGGCTGGGGTGATGAAAAACTGTTTTTT. As protein: CASSIKQGWGDEKLFF. The full variable domain, completed using reference TRBV19 and TRBJ1-4, is DGGITQSPKYLFRKEGQNVTLSCEQNLNHDAMYWYRQDPGQGLRLIYYSQIVNDFQKGDIAEGYSVSREKKESFPLTVTSAQKNPTAFYLCASSIKQGWGDEKLFFGSGTQLSVL.

In this sample, this clone turned up once. The chain has TRBV7-3 and TRBJ2-4, with D uncertain. Germline assignment: CDR1 SGHTA and CDR2 FQGTGA. V was clipped by 3 bases and J by 9 bases, with 15 bases between them. The CDR3 extends over 14 amino acids. CDR3 sequence reads: CASSFGEEAPIQYF. CDR3 nucleotides: TGTGCCAGCAGCTTCGGAGAAGAGGCCCCCATTCAGTACTTC.

The V and J genes are TRBV3-1 (or the pseudogene TRBV3-2) and TRBJ1-2; D unclear. Germline values: CDR1 LGHDT, CDR2 YNNKEL (reference sequence). The CDR3 sequence is 13 residues long. Trimming took 3 bases from V and 3 from J, leaving 8 bases between them. The CDR3 region has the DNA TGTGCCAGCAGCCAGAGCAGGTACTATGGCTACACCTTC. It specifies CASSQSRYYGYTF.

This chain links TRBV7-8 with TRBJ1-4, with 9 bases that match TRBD1. The CDR3 loop spans 16 amino acids. Germline CDR1 SGHVS, CDR2 FQNEAQ. V shed 6 bases and J 5 bases; nucleotides not matched to a gene: 10. DNA for the CDR3: TGTGCCAGCAGACAGAACAGGGGGCTGGAGAATGAAAAACTGTTTTTT. The encoded protein is CASRQNRGLENEKLFF.

The rearrangement joins TRBV19 to TRBJ2-1; 12 bases fit TRBD2. CDR3 length: 16 residues. CDR1 and CDR2 from the germline V gene are LNHDA and SQIVND (reference sequence). The V and J ends lost 5 bases and 8 bases, in that order; junction bases with no gene match: 10. The CDR3 region is CASSGRTSGIRDEQFF. The CDR3 nucleotides read TGTGCCAGTAGTGGCCGGACTAGCGGGATTAGGGATGAGCAGTTCTTC.

Details on this clone: The sample holds other DNA sequences that translate to the same CDR3. This chain uses TRBV29-1 with TRBJ1-2; 9 nucleotides align to TRBD1. The V segment lost 4 bases and the J segment 6 bases; nucleotides outside the gene matches: 3. The CDR3 has 12 amino acids. Germline lookup yields CDR1 SQVTM and CDR2 ANQGSEA. CDR3 bases: TGCAGCGTTGGCGGACAGGGGAATGGCTACACCTTC. Translated: CSVGGQGNGYTF.

The chain links TRBV6-5 to TRBJ2-7, with D perhaps TRBD1 (6 bases). CDR1 and CDR2 (germline): MNHEY, SVGAGI. The CDR3 is 15 residues long. Between the trimmed V and J ends, which lost 8 bases and 0 bases, there was a span of 17 bases. The CDR3 spells CASGPGGTRSYEQYF. In DNA form, the CDR3 reads TGTGCCAGCGGGCCGGGTGGGACACGCTCCTACGAGCAGTACTTC.

The chain combines TRBV2 with TRBJ2-7; no clear D. The CDR3 sequence is 11 residues long. V lost 3 bases to trimming and J lost 4 bases, with 4 bases between them. CDR1 and CDR2 from the germline V gene are SNHLY and FYNNEI. The CDR3 DNA sequence: TGTGCCAGCAGTGATGAGTACGAGCAGTACTTC. It yields the protein CASSDEYEQYF.

As DNA, the CDR3 is TGTGCCAGCAGGGACAGGGGATACTACGAGCAGTACTTC. Its translation is CASRDRGYYEQYF. The chain couples TRBV12-3 or TRBV12-4 to TRBJ2-7, with 9 bases matching TRBD1. This CDR3 has 13 amino acids. J gave up 3 bases and V 6 bases, and 3 bases lay outside the gene matches.

V is TRBV6-5 and J is TRBJ2-2; D ambiguous. CDR3 length: 16 residues. With 2 bases removed from V and 0 bases from J, the gap between germline ends came to 10 bases. CDR1 is MNHEY, CDR2 SVGAGI, per germline. The CDR3 coding sequence is TGTGCCAGCAGTTACGGTCGGTCTTCGAACACCGGGGAGCTGTTTTTT. Translating gives CASSYGRSSNTGELFF.

The chain employs TRBV6-6 and TRBJ2-7; 10 bases map to TRBD2. Losses at the gene ends were 6 bases for V and 1 base for J; bases not matched to a gene: 6. In germline, CDR1 is MNHNY, CDR2 SVGAGI (reference sequence). The CDR3 has 15 amino acids. CDR3 amino acids: CASSSLAGESYEQYF. The CDR3 DNA reads as TGTGCCAGCAGCAGTCTAGCGGGGGAGTCCTACGAGCAGTACTTC.

The chain links TRBV6-7 to TRBJ2-7; the match to TRBD2 covers 7 bases. TRBV6-7 is identified as an open reading frame with a role that is uncertain. The CDR3 covers 12 residues. Losses at the gene ends were 9 bases for V and 5 bases for J; bases not matched to a gene: 7. CDR3 region: CARLAPRHEQYF. CDR3 nucleotides: TGTGCCAGACTAGCGCCCAGGCACGAGCAGTACTTC.

The gene calls are TRBV30 and TRBJ2-2; possibly TRBD1 for D (6 bases). Germline V gene data show CDR1 as GTSNPN and CDR2 as SVGIG (reference sequence). This CDR3 has 14 amino acids. The ends were cut back, 4 bases at V and 2 bases at J, with 11 bases in the middle. The CDR3 here is CAWKRDTNTGELFF. In nucleotides, the CDR3 is TGTGCCTGGAAAAGGGACACCAACACCGGGGAGCTGTTTTTT.

The sample holds one count of this clone. This chain links TRBV5-1 with TRBJ2-1; 8 positions agree with TRBD1. The CDR3 runs to 14 residues. V lost 7 bases to trimming and J lost 5 bases; unmatched junction nucleotides: 8. In germline, CDR1 is SGHRS, CDR2 YFSETQ. Here the CDR3 reads CASRAGTGDNEQFF. CDR3 in DNA: TGCGCCAGCCGAGCCGGGACAGGAGACAATGAGCAGTTCTTC.

This clone was counted only a few times. The rearrangement links TRBV12-5 to TRBJ1-5, with 9 bases fitting TRBD1. This CDR3 has 15 residues. V dropped 1 base and J dropped 7; count of bases not matched to a gene: 5. Germline V CDR1 and CDR2: LGHNT, FRNRAP. The CDR3 nucleotides read TGTGCTAGTGGTTTGGCCACAGGGGGCAGGCAGCCCCAGCATTTT. Encoded protein: CASGLATGGRQPQHF. Based on the CDR3 plus reference TRBV12-5 and TRBJ1-5, the full variable domain is DARVTQTPRHKVTEMGQEVTMRCQPILGHNTVFWYRQTMMQGLELLAYFRNRAPLDDSGMPKDRFSAEMPDATLATLKIQPSEPRDSAVYFCASGLATGGRQPQHFGDGTRLSIL.

V and J are TRBV5-1 and TRBJ1-1, with TRBD1 matching over 9 bases. The CDR3 is 16 amino acids. Per the germline V gene, CDR1 is SGHRS and CDR2 is YFSETQ. The V gene end was trimmed by 4 bases and the J gene end by 0 bases; junction bases not matched to a gene: 7. The CDR3 sequence: CASSSTGQGMNTEAFF. For the CDR3, the DNA is TGCGCCAGCAGCAGTACGGGACAGGGAATGAACACTGAAGCTTTCTTT.

This clone has more than one count but fewer than ten. V and J are TRBV3-1 (or the pseudogene TRBV3-2) and TRBJ1-6, with TRBD1 matching over 9 bases. CDR3 size: 14 residues. Trimming at V came to 4 bases and at J to 10 bases, leaving 5 bases not matched to a gene. Germline CDR1 LGHDT, CDR2 YNNKEL (reference sequence). CDR3 bases: TGTGCCAGCAGCCCGGGACAGGGCGTATCACCCCTCCACTTT. The encoded protein is CASSPGQGVSPLHF.

The DNA of the CDR3 is TGTGCCAGCAGTTACCGACAGGGGCCAGCGGGCGAGCAGTACTTC. Amino acid sequence: CASSYRQGPAGEQYF. V usage is TRBV2 and J usage is TRBJ2-7; 8 bases are a match to TRBD1. This CDR3 is 15 amino acids long. Trimming took 5 bases from V and 6 from J; bases not matched to a gene: 12. The germline V gene has CDR1 SNHLY and CDR2 FYNNEI. The variable domain in full, completed from reference TRBV2 and TRBJ2-7, reads EPEVTQTPSHQVTQMGQEVILRCVPISNHLYFYWYRQILGQKVEFLVSFYNNEISEKSEIFDDQFSVERPDGSNFTLKIRSTKLEDSAMYFCASSYRQGPAGEQYFGPGTRLTVT.